The rows below give T cell receptor beta chains drawn from one sample of a study of sequential checkpoint blockade in melanoma. TCRdb's table, derived via immunoSEQ multiplex PCR, lists solely in-frame clones and lacks some. Among more than 9,500 clones listed, about four fifths were seen once. The sequenced sample was CD8+ T cells sorted from blood (inferred from file names), obtained from a patient given nivolumab and ipilimumab in sequence. The source of these receptors is a human donor with melanoma. The CDR3 runs from the conserved cysteine through the conserved F or W. Only some rows state a clone size, as once, few, many or a class for expanded clones.

TRBJ2-7	-	TRBV27	CASRPPGLAGYYEQYF
TRBJ1-1	-	TRBV7-6	CASSSSPTGGTEAFF
TRBJ2-4	-	TRBV7-9	CASSSTGKGNIQYF
TRBJ2-7	-	TRBV7-9	CASSLTQGDHEQYF
TRBJ1-3	few	TRBV4-3	CASSQGPGSGNTIYF
-	-	TRBV19	CASSHPPYEQYF
TRBJ2-1	-	TRBV6-5	CASSYSPGQTDNEQFF
TRBJ2-4	-	TRBV5-6	CASSFQGSGAKNIQYF
TRBJ2-1	-	TRBV28	CASSLYPGGYEQFF
-	-	TRBV6-6	CASSRKYEQYF
TRBJ2-7	-	TRBV7-5	CARQRRTGAFTGYYEQYF
TRBJ1-1	-	TRBV28	CASSLFQGVRTEAFF
TRBJ2-7	-	TRBV4-1	CASSNIHRSSGQGSYEQYF
TRBJ2-5	-	TRBV13	CASSLAGGPETQYF
TRBJ1-1	-	TRBV7-2	CASSFPVTLTTENTEAFF
TRBJ2-2	once	TRBV9	CASSPPVGRGAGELFF
TRBJ1-1	-	TRBV7-9	CASSLSGTEAFF
TRBJ1-2	-	TRBV7-6	CASSAGQIYTF
TRBJ1-4	-	TRBV12-5	CASGLVGQAANEKLFF
TRBJ2-5	-	TRBV28	CASSLPWGRTKETQYF
TRBJ2-7	-	TRBV28	CASSFSRGGPYEQYF